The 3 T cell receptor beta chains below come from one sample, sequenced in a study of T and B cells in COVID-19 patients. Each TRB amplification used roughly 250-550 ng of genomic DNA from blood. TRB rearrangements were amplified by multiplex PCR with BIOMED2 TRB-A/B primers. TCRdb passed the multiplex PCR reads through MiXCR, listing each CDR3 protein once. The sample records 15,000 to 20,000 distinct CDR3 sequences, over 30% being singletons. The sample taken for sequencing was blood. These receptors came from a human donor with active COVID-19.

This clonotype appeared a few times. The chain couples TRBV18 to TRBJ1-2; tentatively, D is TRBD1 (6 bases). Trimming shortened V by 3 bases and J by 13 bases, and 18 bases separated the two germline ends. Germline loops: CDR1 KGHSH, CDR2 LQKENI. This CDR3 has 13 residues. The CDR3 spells CASSPGQSRGLTF. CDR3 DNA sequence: TGTGCCAGCTCACCTGGACAGTCCAGGGGACTCACCTTC.

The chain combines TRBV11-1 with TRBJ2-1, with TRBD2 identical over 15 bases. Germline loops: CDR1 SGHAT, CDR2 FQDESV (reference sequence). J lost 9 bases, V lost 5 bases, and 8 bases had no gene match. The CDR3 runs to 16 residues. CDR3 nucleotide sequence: TGTGCCAGCAGCCACCGGACTAGCGGGGGGGCGGGTGAGCAGTTCTTC. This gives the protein CASSHRTSGGAGEQFF. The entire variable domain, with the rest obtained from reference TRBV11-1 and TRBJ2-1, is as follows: EAEVAQSPRYKITEKSQAVAFWCDPISGHATLYWYRQILGQGPELLVQFQDESVVDDSQLPKDRFSAERLKGVDSTLKIQPAELGDSAMYLCASSHRTSGGAGEQFFGPGTRLTVL.

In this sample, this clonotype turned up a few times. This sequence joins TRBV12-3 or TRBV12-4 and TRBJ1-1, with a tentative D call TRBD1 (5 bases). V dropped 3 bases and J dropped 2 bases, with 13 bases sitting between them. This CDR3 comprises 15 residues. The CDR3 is CASSFMDILNTEAFF. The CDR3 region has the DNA TGTGCCAGCAGTTTTATGGACATCCTAAACACTGAAGCTTTCTTT.